The entry that follows covers one TCR beta chain sequence. Its antigen is unidentified. The data stem from a study of T cell repertoires in cytomegalovirus infection. TCRdb re-derived calls from the reads in MiXCR, one entry per CDR3 protein. The table records 550,000 to 700,000 distinct CDR3 sequences, roughly 43% of them present only once. The input for sequencing was cultured PBMCs, taken from culture after CMV antigen stimulation. This sequence was found in a human donor in good health (CMV status not recorded). Some clones in this sample may be carry-over from other donors' samples.

The CDR3, as DNA: TGTGCCAGCAGCTATCCAAGGGGGGAGCAGTACTTC. This gives the protein CASSYPRGEQYF. V usage is TRBV7-8 and J usage is TRBJ2-7; the D gene is possibly TRBD1 (6 bases). The length of the CDR3 is 12 residues. Trimming took off 4 bases at V and 7 bases at J, with 11 bases between the two ends. Germline V gene data show CDR1 as SGHVS and CDR2 as FQNEAQ. Full variable domain (missing parts from reference TRBV7-8 and TRBJ2-7): GAGVSQSPRYKVAKRGQDVALRCDPISGHVSLFWYQQALGQGPEFLTYFQNEAQLDKSGLPSDRFFAERPEGSVSTLKIQRTQQEDSAVYLCASSYPRGEQYFGPGTRLTVT.